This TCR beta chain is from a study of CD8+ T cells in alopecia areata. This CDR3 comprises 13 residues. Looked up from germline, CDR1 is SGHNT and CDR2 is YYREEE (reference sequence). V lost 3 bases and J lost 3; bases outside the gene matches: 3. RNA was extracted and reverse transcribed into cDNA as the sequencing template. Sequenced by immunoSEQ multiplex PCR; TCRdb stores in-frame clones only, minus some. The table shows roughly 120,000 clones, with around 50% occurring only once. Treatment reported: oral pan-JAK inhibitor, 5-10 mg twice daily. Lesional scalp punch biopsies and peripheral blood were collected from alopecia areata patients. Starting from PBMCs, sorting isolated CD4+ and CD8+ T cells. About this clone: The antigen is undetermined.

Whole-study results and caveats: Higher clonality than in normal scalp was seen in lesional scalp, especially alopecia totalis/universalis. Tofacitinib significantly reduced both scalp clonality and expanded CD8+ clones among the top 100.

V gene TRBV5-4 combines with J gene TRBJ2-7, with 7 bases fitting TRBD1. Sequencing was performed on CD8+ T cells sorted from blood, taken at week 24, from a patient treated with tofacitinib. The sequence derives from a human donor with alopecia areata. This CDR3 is CASSYRDSYEQYF. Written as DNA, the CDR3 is TGTGCCAGCAGCTACCGGGACAGCTACGAGCAGTACTTC.